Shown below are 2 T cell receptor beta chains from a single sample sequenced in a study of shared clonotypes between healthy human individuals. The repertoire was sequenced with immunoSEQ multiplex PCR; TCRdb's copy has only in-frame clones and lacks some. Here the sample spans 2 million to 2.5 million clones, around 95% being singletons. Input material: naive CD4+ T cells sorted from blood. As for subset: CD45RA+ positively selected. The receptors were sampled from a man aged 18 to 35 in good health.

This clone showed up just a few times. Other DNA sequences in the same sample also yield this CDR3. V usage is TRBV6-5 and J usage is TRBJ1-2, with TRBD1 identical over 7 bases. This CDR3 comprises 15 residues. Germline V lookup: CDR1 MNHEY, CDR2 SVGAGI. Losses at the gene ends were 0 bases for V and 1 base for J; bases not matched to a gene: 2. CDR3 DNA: TGTGCCAGCAGTTACTCTGGGACAGATAACTATGGCTACACCTTC. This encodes CASSYSGTDNYGYTF.

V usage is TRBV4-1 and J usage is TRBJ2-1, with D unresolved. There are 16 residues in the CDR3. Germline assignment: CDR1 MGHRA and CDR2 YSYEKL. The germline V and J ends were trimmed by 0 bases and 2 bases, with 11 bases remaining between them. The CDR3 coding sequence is TGCGCCAGCAGCCAAGATAGTTCAGCGACCTACAATGAGCAGTTCTTC. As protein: CASSQDSSATYNEQFF.